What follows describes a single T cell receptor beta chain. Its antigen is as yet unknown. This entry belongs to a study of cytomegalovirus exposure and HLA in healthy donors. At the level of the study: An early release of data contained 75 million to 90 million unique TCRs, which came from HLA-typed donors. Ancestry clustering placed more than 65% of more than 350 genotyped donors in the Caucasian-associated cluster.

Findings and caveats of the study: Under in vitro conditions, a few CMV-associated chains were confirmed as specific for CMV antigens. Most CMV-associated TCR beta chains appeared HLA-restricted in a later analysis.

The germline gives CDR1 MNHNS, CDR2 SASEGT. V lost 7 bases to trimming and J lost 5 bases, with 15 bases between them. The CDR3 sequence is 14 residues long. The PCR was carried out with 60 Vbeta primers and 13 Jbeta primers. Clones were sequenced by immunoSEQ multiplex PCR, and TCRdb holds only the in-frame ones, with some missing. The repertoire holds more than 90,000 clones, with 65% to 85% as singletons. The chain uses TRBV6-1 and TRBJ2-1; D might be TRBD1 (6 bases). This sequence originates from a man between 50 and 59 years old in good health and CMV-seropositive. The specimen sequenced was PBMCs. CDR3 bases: TGTGCCAGCACCGCAATGCAGGGGAACAATGAGCAGTTCTTC. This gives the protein CASTAMQGNNEQFF.